The rows below give T cell receptor beta chains drawn from one sample of a study of Graves' ophthalmopathy and Graves' hyperthyroidism. TCRdb analysed the multiplex PCR reads with MiXCR anew, one entry per CDR3 protein. The repertoire holds 450,000 to 600,000 distinct CDR3 sequences, under 45% seen once, with about 4% in the top ten. The sample was peripheral blood or thyroid tissue (not recorded which). The source of these receptors is an adult man with Graves' hyperthyroidism. The CDR3 runs from the conserved cysteine through the conserved F or W. The order of the fields is J gene, D gene, V gene, clone size, CDR3 DNA, CDR3 protein. D genes are given only for firm matches. Clone size is not always given. Where it is, it says once, few, many or a class for expanded clones.

J gene: TRBJ2-5; D gene: .; V gene: TRBV7-2; clone size: .; CDR3 DNA: TGTGCCAGCAGCCCTCAGGGTGTGGGGACCCAGTACTTC; CDR3 protein: CASSPQGVGTQYF
J gene: TRBJ1-1; D gene: .; V gene: TRBV5-4; clone size: few; CDR3 DNA: TGTGCCAGCAGCTTACCCCCCATGGGGAGCACTGAAGCTTTCTTT; CDR3 protein: CASSLPPMGSTEAFF
J gene: TRBJ1-2; D gene: .; V gene: TRBV29-1; clone size: .; CDR3 DNA: TGCAGCCCCCGGACCACAGCCAATGGCTACACCTTC; CDR3 protein: CSPRTTANGYTF
J gene: TRBJ2-7; D gene: .; V gene: TRBV11-2; clone size: .; CDR3 DNA: TGTGCCAGCCGACTGCGGGGAGGTTTCTACGAGCAGTACTTC; CDR3 protein: CASRLRGGFYEQYF
J gene: TRBJ2-2; D gene: .; V gene: TRBV24-1; clone size: many; CDR3 DNA: TGTGCCACCAGTGATTTGAGGGGAGGGGAGCTGTTTTTT; CDR3 protein: CATSDLRGGELFF
J gene: TRBJ1-1; D gene: .; V gene: TRBV7-8; clone size: many; CDR3 DNA: TGTGCCAGCAGCCCCGACGGCCTGAACACTGAAGCTTTCTTT; CDR3 protein: CASSPDGLNTEAFF
J gene: TRBJ1-2; D gene: .; V gene: TRBV29-1; clone size: many; CDR3 DNA: TGCAGCGTTGAATTTGCAGGGCCGAACTATGGCTACACCTTC; CDR3 protein: CSVEFAGPNYGYTF
J gene: TRBJ1-2; D gene: TRBD1; V gene: TRBV12-3/TRBV12-4; clone size: once; CDR3 DNA: TGTGCCAGCAGTTACTCGGGACAGGAATATGGCTACACCTTC; CDR3 protein: CASSYSGQEYGYTF
J gene: TRBJ2-7; D gene: .; V gene: TRBV7-9; clone size: .; CDR3 DNA: TGTGCCAGCAGCCCAGGACAGATGGCCTACGAGCAGTACTTC; CDR3 protein: CASSPGQMAYEQYF
J gene: TRBJ2-7; D gene: .; V gene: TRBV11-2; clone size: many; CDR3 DNA: TGTGCCAGCAGCGAATTTGGGGTGCCCTCCTACGAGCAGTACTTC; CDR3 protein: CASSEFGVPSYEQYF
J gene: TRBJ2-5; D gene: TRBD1; V gene: TRBV12-5; clone size: .; CDR3 DNA: TGTGCTAGTGGTTCGGGACAGGGCTACGAGACCCAGTACTTC; CDR3 protein: CASGSGQGYETQYF
J gene: TRBJ2-5; D gene: TRBD2; V gene: TRBV19; clone size: .; CDR3 DNA: TGTGCCTGGAGTGGGACTAGCGGGACTGTGTACCAAGAGACCCAGTACTTC; CDR3 protein: CAWSGTSGTVYQETQYF
J gene: TRBJ1-1; D gene: TRBD1; V gene: TRBV15; clone size: many; CDR3 DNA: TGTGCCACCAGCAGAGAAGGGCACAGGGGTAGGACTGAAGCTTTCTTT; CDR3 protein: CATSREGHRGRTEAFF
J gene: TRBJ1-6; D gene: .; V gene: TRBV10-2; clone size: many; CDR3 DNA: TGCGCCAGCAGTGAGTCTGGGGGCGATAATTCACCCCTCCACTTT; CDR3 protein: CASSESGGDNSPLHF
J gene: TRBJ2-7; D gene: .; V gene: TRBV5-1; clone size: few; CDR3 DNA: TGCGCCAGCAGCAGAGACCCCAGGGATAGCTCCTACGAGCAGTACTTC; CDR3 protein: CASSRDPRDSSYEQYF
J gene: TRBJ2-3; D gene: .; V gene: TRBV2; clone size: .; CDR3 DNA: TGTGCCAGCAGTGATACCCTAGTAGTCCTCACAGATACGCAGTATTTT; CDR3 protein: CASSDTLVVLTDTQYF
J gene: TRBJ2-6; D gene: TRBD2; V gene: TRBV11-3; clone size: .; CDR3 DNA: TGTGCCAGCAGCCCGACCGGGACTAACTCTGGGGCCAACGTCCTGACTTTC; CDR3 protein: CASSPTGTNSGANVLTF
J gene: TRBJ1-2; D gene: .; V gene: TRBV6-4; clone size: many; CDR3 DNA: TGTGCCAGCAGTGATACGCTCGGGGATTCCTATGGCTACACCTTC; CDR3 protein: CASSDTLGDSYGYTF
J gene: TRBJ1-6; D gene: TRBD1; V gene: TRBV10-3; clone size: .; CDR3 DNA: TGTGCCATCAGTGCAAGGGACAGCTCCTATAATTCACCCCTCCACTTT; CDR3 protein: CAISARDSSYNSPLHF
J gene: TRBJ2-7; D gene: .; V gene: TRBV19; clone size: .; CDR3 DNA: TGTGCCAGTAGTATAGAGCGGGCCCTCGTCTACGAGCAGTACTTC; CDR3 protein: CASSIERALVYEQYF
J gene: TRBJ1-2; D gene: .; V gene: TRBV10-2; clone size: many; CDR3 DNA: TGCGCCAGCAGTGATGGTTGGACGGTTGACTATGGCTACACCTTC; CDR3 protein: CASSDGWTVDYGYTF
J gene: TRBJ2-7; D gene: TRBD1; V gene: TRBV7-9; clone size: .; CDR3 DNA: TGTGCCGGCAGCCCATTGTCCACGACAGGGGGCTTCTCCTACGAGCAGTACTTC; CDR3 protein: CAGSPLSTTGGFSYEQYF
J gene: TRBJ1-5; D gene: .; V gene: TRBV20-1; clone size: many; CDR3 DNA: TGCAGTGCTAGAGGTCTAGGGAGGGCTAGCAATCAGCCCCAGCATTTT; CDR3 protein: CSARGLGRASNQPQHF
J gene: TRBJ1-1; D gene: .; V gene: TRBV28; clone size: .; CDR3 DNA: TGTGCCAGCGTGATAGACCTCGCTTACATTGAAGCTTTCTTT; CDR3 protein: CASVIDLAYIEAFF
J gene: TRBJ2-3; D gene: TRBD2; V gene: TRBV2; clone size: .; CDR3 DNA: TGTGCCAGCAGCGATGTACTAGCGGAACTCACAGATACGCAGTATTTT; CDR3 protein: CASSDVLAELTDTQYF
J gene: TRBJ2-2; D gene: .; V gene: TRBV5-5; clone size: .; CDR3 DNA: TGTGCCAGCACCTTTGGACAGCCCGGGGAGCTGTTTTTT; CDR3 protein: CASTFGQPGELFF
J gene: TRBJ1-4; D gene: TRBD1; V gene: TRBV12-3/TRBV12-4; clone size: many; CDR3 DNA: TGTGCCAGCAGCCGGGACAGAAGGAGTGAAAAACTGTTTTTT; CDR3 protein: CASSRDRRSEKLFF
J gene: TRBJ1-1; D gene: TRBD1; V gene: TRBV2; clone size: .; CDR3 DNA: TGTGCCAGCAGTTTATCGTCGGACAGGGGGCAGGGGACTGAAGCTTTCTTT; CDR3 protein: CASSLSSDRGQGTEAFF
J gene: TRBJ2-1; D gene: .; V gene: TRBV5-5; clone size: .; CDR3 DNA: TGTGCCAGCAGCTTGTGGACCTACAATGAGCAGTTCTTC; CDR3 protein: CASSLWTYNEQFF
J gene: TRBJ1-1; D gene: .; V gene: TRBV19; clone size: many; CDR3 DNA: TGTGCCAGTAGAAAATGGGTAGTCACTGAAGCTTTCTTT; CDR3 protein: CASRKWVVTEAFF
J gene: TRBJ1-2; D gene: .; V gene: TRBV29-1; clone size: .; CDR3 DNA: TGCAGCGTTGGATCCAGGGACGGGGTATATGGCTACACCTTC; CDR3 protein: CSVGSRDGVYGYTF
J gene: TRBJ2-7; D gene: TRBD1; V gene: TRBV7-9; clone size: few; CDR3 DNA: TGTGCCAGCAGCTTACAAGAAACCGGGACAGGGACCTACGAGCAGTACTTC; CDR3 protein: CASSLQETGTGTYEQYF
J gene: TRBJ1-2; D gene: TRBD1; V gene: TRBV7-3; clone size: few; CDR3 DNA: TGTGCCAGCAGACCACAGGGGGCTGGGGACTATGGCTACACCTTC; CDR3 protein: CASRPQGAGDYGYTF
J gene: TRBJ1-5; D gene: .; V gene: TRBV6-2/TRBV6-3; clone size: few; CDR3 DNA: TGTGCCAGCAGTTACGGGGGGGGTGGCAATCAGCCCCAGCATTTT; CDR3 protein: CASSYGGGGNQPQHF
J gene: TRBJ2-5; D gene: TRBD2; V gene: TRBV7-9; clone size: few; CDR3 DNA: TGTGCCAGCAGCTATTCGGGACTAGCGGGAGGCACTCATCGGACCCAGTACTTC; CDR3 protein: CASSYSGLAGGTHRTQYF
J gene: TRBJ1-2; D gene: TRBD1; V gene: TRBV19; clone size: many; CDR3 DNA: TGTGCCAGTAGTACCACCGGGACAGCGCTGAATATCGGCTACACCTTC; CDR3 protein: CASSTTGTALNIGYTF
J gene: TRBJ1-6; D gene: .; V gene: TRBV6-5; clone size: many; CDR3 DNA: TGTGCCAGCAGGATCGAGGGGAATTCACCCCTCCACTTT; CDR3 protein: CASRIEGNSPLHF
J gene: TRBJ1-5; D gene: TRBD1; V gene: TRBV27; clone size: few; CDR3 DNA: TGTGCCAGCAGGAGAGGGGGCTTGAATCAGCCCCAGCATTTT; CDR3 protein: CASRRGGLNQPQHF
J gene: TRBJ1-2; D gene: .; V gene: TRBV25-1; clone size: .; CDR3 DNA: TGTGCCAGCAGCCAAGTCGGCCGGGGGGCTCGCTACACCTTC; CDR3 protein: CASSQVGRGARYTF
J gene: TRBJ2-5; D gene: .; V gene: TRBV15; clone size: many; CDR3 DNA: TGTGCCACCAGCACCGGGATGCAAGAGACCCAGTACTTC; CDR3 protein: CATSTGMQETQYF
J gene: TRBJ1-5; D gene: .; V gene: TRBV7-9; clone size: .; CDR3 DNA: TGTGCCAGCAGCTTAGATCAGGGTGAGGTGGAGACCCAGCATTTT; CDR3 protein: CASSLDQGEVETQHF
J gene: TRBJ1-1; D gene: TRBD1; V gene: TRBV2; clone size: .; CDR3 DNA: TGTGCCAGCAGTTCCCCCAAAGACAGGGGGAATCCGAACACTGAAGCTTTCTTT; CDR3 protein: CASSSPKDRGNPNTEAFF
J gene: TRBJ1-1; D gene: .; V gene: TRBV2; clone size: .; CDR3 DNA: TGTGCCAGCACCCGAACTCGGGAGGGTACGGTGTACACTGAAGCTTTCTTT; CDR3 protein: CASTRTREGTVYTEAFF